Listed below are T cell receptor beta chains from one sample, sequenced in a study of T cells in localized non-small cell lung cancer. TCRdb's table, derived via immunoSEQ multiplex PCR, lists solely in-frame clones and lacks some. Counted here are over 1,000 clones, 20% to 25% occurring once; the ten biggest clones make up more than 12%. Sequenced here: normal lung tissue next to the tumor, sampled before any cancer treatment. These receptors all stem from a woman aged 40-75 years with stage I squamous cell lung carcinoma. Both conserved end residues are part of each CDR3. The D gene is left open where the match is weak. Rows give clone size only sometimes, using once, few, many, or a class for an expanded clone.

TRBJ1-5 TRBV15 . . CATSKSFPTQGMAQPQHF TGTGCCACCAGCAAATCATTCCCTACTCAGGGGATGGCTCAGCCCCAGCATTTT
TRBJ2-2 TRBV19 . . CASNWGNTGELFF TGTGCCAGTAATTGGGGGAACACCGGGGAGCTGTTTTTT
TRBJ2-1 TRBV10-2 TRBD2 . CASSTISGSTYNEQFF TGCGCCAGCAGTACCATTAGCGGGAGCACCTACAATGAGCAGTTCTTC
TRBJ1-1 TRBV5-1 . . CASSLQGQNTEAFF TGCGCCAGCAGCCTTCAGGGACAGAACACTGAAGCTTTCTTT
TRBJ1-6 TRBV6-8 TRBD1 few CASKEGDRGNSPLHF TGTGCCAGCAAGGAGGGGGACAGGGGGAATTCACCCCTCCACTTT
TRBJ1-3 TRBV14 TRBD1 . CASSQAAGTGLSFGGNTIYF TGTGCCAGCAGCCAAGCAGCCGGGACAGGTCTTTCCTTCGGAGGAAACACCATATATTTT
TRBJ1-1 TRBV30 . large CAWNAGGVEAFF TGTGCCTGGAATGCAGGCGGGGTTGAAGCTTTCTTT
TRBJ1-5 TRBV6-8 TRBD1 few CASSAWTGATDSNQPQHF TGTGCCAGCAGTGCCTGGACAGGGGCCACAGATAGCAATCAGCCCCAGCATTTT
TRBJ1-1 TRBV11-3 . few CASSRQRGLTEAFF TGTGCCAGCAGCCGCCAGAGAGGGCTGACTGAAGCTTTCTTT
TRBJ2-1 TRBV11-3 TRBD1 medium-sized CASSLSGQGVYEQFF TGTGCCAGCAGCTTAAGTGGACAGGGGGTCTATGAGCAGTTCTTC
TRBJ1-2 TRBV30 . . CAWSYRDGYGYTF TGTGCCTGGAGTTACAGGGACGGCTATGGCTACACCTTC
TRBJ2-6 TRBV5-1 . . CASSPAASGANVLTF TGCGCCAGCAGCCCCGCTGCCTCTGGGGCCAACGTCCTGACTTTC
TRBJ2-1 TRBV25-1 . . CASRPGTYNEQFF TGTGCCAGCAGACCAGGGACCTACAATGAGCAGTTCTTC
TRBJ1-5 TRBV19 TRBD1 once CASSIDGGTGIQPQHF TGTGCCAGTAGTATAGATGGTGGGACAGGGATCCAGCCCCAGCATTTT
TRBJ1-5 TRBV19 . few CASSIEPRGQPQHF TGTGCCAGTAGTATAGAGCCCAGGGGACAGCCCCAGCATTTT
TRBJ2-6 TRBV9 TRBD1 few CASSKNRGLGANVLTF TGTGCCAGTTCTAAAAACAGGGGGCTTGGGGCCAACGTCCTGACTTTC
TRBJ2-3 TRBV5-1 . . CASSSLSNTDTQYF TGCGCCAGCAGCTCTCTCTCGAACACAGATACGCAGTATTTT
TRBJ1-1 TRBV29-1 . large CSVNWALDTEAFF TGCAGCGTTAACTGGGCCCTGGACACTGAAGCTTTCTTT
TRBJ1-5 TRBV16 TRBD1 few CASSQGTGDSNQPQHF TGTGCCAGCAGCCAGGGGACAGGGGATAGCAATCAGCCCCAGCATTTT
TRBJ1-1 TRBV6-8 TRBD1 large CASSGQGASEAFF TGTGCCAGCAGTGGGCAGGGGGCCTCTGAAGCTTTCTTT
TRBJ1-4 TRBV5-1 TRBD1 . CASSPVNRGPNEKLFF TGCGCCAGCAGCCCGGTGAACAGGGGCCCTAATGAAAAACTGTTTTTT
TRBJ1-4 TRBV6-8 . few CASSDSANEKLFF TGTGCCAGCAGTGACTCAGCTAATGAAAAACTGTTTTTT
TRBJ1-3 TRBV11-3 . . CASSLVGGGYGNTIYF TGTGCCAGCAGCTTGGTCGGAGGGGGTTACGGAAACACCATATATTTT
TRBJ1-3 TRBV14 . . CASSRQGSSGNTIYF TGTGCCAGCAGCCGTCAGGGGAGCTCTGGAAACACCATATATTTT
TRBJ2-7 TRBV11-3 TRBD2 . CASSSLAGTYEQYF TGTGCCAGCAGCTCACTAGCGGGGACCTACGAGCAGTACTTC
TRBJ2-1 TRBV6-8 TRBD2 few CAISAATGTSGDYNEQFF TGTGCCATCAGTGCGGCTACCGGGACTAGCGGGGACTACAATGAGCAGTTCTTC
TRBJ1-2 TRBV11-3 . . CASSLLDSQVANYGYTF TGTGCCAGCAGCTTATTAGATTCCCAGGTAGCTAACTATGGCTACACCTTC
TRBJ2-1 TRBV23-1 TRBD2 . CASSLGGGNTWFYNEQFF TGCGCCAGCAGCTTGGGGGGGGGAAACACATGGTTCTACAATGAGCAGTTCTTC
TRBJ1-2 TRBV14 TRBD1 . CASSRLDRDGGYTF TGTGCCAGCAGCCGATTGGACAGGGACGGTGGCTACACCTTC
TRBJ1-4 TRBV30 TRBD1 . CAWSPTGTGGNEKLFF TGTGCCTGGAGTCCGACCGGGACAGGGGGTAATGAAAAACTGTTTTTT
TRBJ2-1 TRBV30 TRBD2 . CAWSVGGGGPSYNEQFF TGTGCCTGGAGTGTAGGCGGGGGGGGTCCCTCCTACAATGAGCAGTTCTTC
TRBJ1-5 TRBV30 . . CAWSPRTWGARMGNQPQHF TGTGCCTGGAGCCCCCGGACGTGGGGGGCGCGAATGGGAAATCAGCCCCAGCATTTT
TRBJ2-1 TRBV19 . . CASSSDLTYNEQFF TGTGCCAGTAGTTCCGATTTGACCTACAATGAGCAGTTCTTC
TRBJ2-7 TRBV11-3 . . CASSFSPVLYEQYF TGTGCCAGCAGCTTTAGCCCCGTACTCTACGAGCAGTACTTC
TRBJ1-2 TRBV11-3 . few CASSTGNRMNYGYTF TGTGCCAGCAGCACCGGAAACAGGATGAACTATGGCTACACCTTC